Listed here are 11 T cell receptor beta chains from one sample, sequenced in a study of blood T cells in healthy people across ages (dated by TCRdb to the mid-2010s). The protocol used for the library was 5' RACE. TCRdb names Illumina HiSeq 2500 as the instrument used. A second PCR of about 7 to 12 cycles was performed with a sample-barcoded 5' primer and a J-beta primer mix. The public reads were quality trimmed at Q25 with fastp and then assembled into clones with MiXCR by TCRdb, keeping productive beta chains. CDR3 protein sequences are deduplicated, and each keeps its most common genes and DNA. In this sample the table shows under 2 million distinct CDR3 sequences, roughly a third of which occur a single time. The ten largest make up about 11% of the sample. Sequenced: blood. All receptors derive from a woman in her twenties or thirties in good health.

This clonotype has a handful of counts. The rearrangement links TRBV9 to TRBJ1-6, with D possibly being TRBD1 (5 bases). The germline CDR1 and CDR2 sequences are SGDLS and YYNGEE. This CDR3 comprises 15 residues. V lost 4 bases and J lost 9, with 17 bases in between. Here the CDR3 DNA reads TGTGCCAGCAGCTCCCAAGAGGGGCTGGGTTCACCCCTCCACTTT. It specifies CASSSQEGLGSPLHF.

This clonotype was seen more than once but under ten times. The V and J genes are TRBV5-1 and TRBJ2-5; D is perhaps TRBD1 or TRBD2 (5 bases each). Trimming left V 3 bases short and J 1 base short, with 13 bases between. The germline V gene has CDR1 SGHRS and CDR2 YFSETQ. CDR3 size: 15 residues. The CDR3 nucleotides are TGCGCCAGCAGCTCCTTACCCGGGACCCAAGAGACCCAGTACTTC. Translating gives CASSSLPGTQETQYF.

This sequence joins TRBV2 and TRBJ1-6, with TRBD1 matching 9 bases. J was trimmed by 9 bases and V by 6 bases; bases with no gene match: 9. The CDR3 sequence is 15 residues long. Germline V gene data show CDR1 as SNHLY and CDR2 as FYNNEI. CDR3 sequence: CASSRGTGSTSPLHF. For the CDR3, the DNA is TGTGCCAGCAGCCGCGGGACAGGGTCGACTTCACCCCTCCACTTT.

As concerns this clonotype: At one of its ends the junction is not consistent with the germline gene, which may arise from a read error. The chain has TRBV4-1 and TRBJ2-2; TRBD2 is a possible D gene (6 bases). The germline V gene has CDR1 MGHRA and CDR2 YSYEKL. This CDR3 has 14 amino acids. This CDR3 reads CASSPGQGTGGLFF. CDR3 DNA sequence: TGCGCCAGCAGCCCAGGTCAAGGCACCGGGGGGCTGTTTTTT.

This clonotype was observed a handful of times. J is TRBJ2-1 and V is TRBV24-1; D unclear. CDR3 length: 15 amino acids. Trimming stripped 6 bases from V and 4 bases from J, with 15 bases between. The germline V gene encodes CDR1 KGHDR and CDR2 SFDVKD. CDR3 in DNA: TGTGCCACCAGTTCTGCCAGGACGTCTTACAATGAGCAGTTCTTC. This encodes CATSSARTSYNEQFF.

This clonotype has just one count. This chain links TRBV3-1 with TRBJ2-6; 8 positions match TRBD1. Losses at the gene ends were 2 bases for V and 2 bases for J; bases not matched to a gene: 8. The CDR3 covers 18 residues. Germline CDR1 LGHDT, CDR2 YNNKEL (reference sequence). CDR3 nucleotide sequence: TGTGCCAGCAGCCAACCCGCGGACAGGGCCCCTGGGGCCAACGTCCTGACTTTC. This translates into CASSQPADRAPGANVLTF.

This clonotype has a handful of counts. This rearrangement joins TRBV6-6 to TRBJ1-4; D not certain. V was shortened by 6 bases and J by 3 bases, with 11 bases between the two germline ends. The CDR3 runs to 14 residues. Germline CDR1 and CDR2: MNHNY and SVGAGI (reference sequence). This CDR3 is CASRTRASNEKLFF. CDR3 coding DNA: TGTGCCAGCAGGACCCGGGCATCTAATGAAAAACTGTTTTTT.

Note on this clonotype: Being one base from a much bigger clone, this may be a read error. J is TRBJ2-7 and V is TRBV4-1; the D is unclear. Germline V CDR1 and CDR2: MGHRA, YSYEKL. CDR3 size: 14 residues. V was cut by 4 bases and J by 3 bases, with 13 bases left in between. Written as DNA, the CDR3 is TGCGCCAGCAGCCGAGATGGTCTCGGCTACGAGCAGTACTTC. Encoded protein: CASSRDGLGYEQYF.

Of note for this clonotype: Mismatch with germline at one junction end may stem from a read error. The V and J genes are TRBV10-3 and TRBJ2-1; D remains unclear. Germline V gene data show CDR1 as ENHRY and CDR2 as SYGVKD. CDR3 length: 15 amino acids. The CDR3 DNA reads TGTGCCATCAGTGAGTCGCGGCACCTCTACAATGAGCAGAGCTTC. It specifies CAISESRHLYNEQSF.

This clonotype was observed a few times. V is TRBV15 and J is TRBJ2-1; 9 bases match TRBD2. Germline V gene lookup returns CDR1 LNHNV and CDR2 YYDKDF (reference sequence). This CDR3 is built from 14 residues. Trimming took 10 bases from V and 4 from J; bases not matched to a gene: 8. The CDR3 loop is CAIRAGGEYNEQFF. CDR3 DNA sequence: TGTGCCATTAGGGCGGGGGGGGAATACAATGAGCAGTTCTTC.

This clonotype was picked up a small number of times. This chain uses TRBV27 with TRBJ1-1; maybe TRBD1 (5 bases). Germline CDR1 is MNHEY and CDR2 is SMNVEV (reference sequence). Trimming took 0 bases from V and 4 from J, leaving 12 bases between them. CDR3 length: 15 residues. CDR3 loop: CASSLSRAGGTEAFF. The CDR3 DNA follows: TGTGCCAGCAGTTTATCCCGCGCGGGGGGCACTGAAGCTTTCTTT.